This T cell receptor (beta chain) was retrieved from a study of cytomegalovirus exposure and HLA in healthy donors. The study, taken as a whole, reports: A later analysis revealed that TCR association rates differed between HLA loci, peaking at DRB1 and bottoming out at HLA-C.

The PCR used 60 Vbeta and 13 Jbeta primers. Per the original methods: Counted up in a later analysis, unique TCR beta chains came to some 80 million, with around 12 million shared. Some clones are missing from TCRdb's copy, which holds only in-frame ones; the method was immunoSEQ multiplex PCR. V, J and clone size derive from that table, while D and trimming were established from the DNA sequence. The sample lists approximately 67,000 clones, 75% to 90% occurring once. CDR1 GTSNPN and CDR2 SVGIG come from the germline V gene (reference sequence). J lost 2 bases, V lost 0 bases, and 3 bases had no gene match. The CDR3 contains 15 residues. To note about this clone: What it recognizes is unknown.

The chain has TRBV30 and TRBJ2-5; 10 positions agree with TRBD2. The sequenced sample was PBMCs. The receptor was derived from a woman in her twenties or thirties in good health and CMV-seropositive. The CDR3 spells CAWSVLSGGQETQYF. Written as DNA, the CDR3 is TGTGCCTGGAGTGTACTTAGCGGGGGGCAAGAGACCCAGTACTTC.